Listed here are 4 T cell receptor beta chains from one sample, sequenced in a study of early T cells in non-severe SARS-CoV-2 infection. In TCRdb, the 5' RACE reads were re-called with MiXCR into one record per CDR3 protein. The sample contains some 83,000 distinct CDR3 sequences, roughly a tenth of which appear only once. The specimen comprised whole blood, sampled at baseline. These receptors all come from an adult who was a healthcare worker with PCR-confirmed SARS-CoV-2 infection or an uninfected control (not recorded which).

Only a few counts were recorded for this clonotype. The chain has TRBV7-9 and TRBJ2-6; a weak D match, TRBD2 (6 bases). Trimming pared 5 bases from V and 3 bases from J, leaving 11 bases between. The length of the CDR3 is 15 residues. Per germline, CDR1 SEHNR and CDR2 FQNEAQ (reference sequence). The CDR3: CASSPRGGGANVLTF. The CDR3 DNA reads as TGTGCCAGCAGCCCAAGGGGAGGTGGGGCCAACGTCCTGACTTTC.

This clonotype appeared a few times. This chain joins TRBV6-4 and TRBJ2-1, with D possibly being TRBD2 (6 bases). V lost 5 bases, J lost 5 bases, and 16 bases lay in between. CDR1 is MRHNA and CDR2 is SNTAGT in the germline V gene. This CDR3 region has 15 residues. CDR3 nucleotide sequence: TGTGCCAGCAGTCCGGGGAGGTCTCTGGACAATGAGCAGTTCTTC. Protein sequence: CASSPGRSLDNEQFF.

CDR3 DNA sequence: TGTGCCAGCAGTTACTCCTTCTATGGCTACACCTTC. Translated, it gives CASSYSFYGYTF. The chain has TRBV6-2 or TRBV6-3 and TRBJ1-2; D is undetermined. CDR1 and CDR2 from the germline V gene are MNHEY and SVGEGT. The V gene lost 0 bases and the J gene lost 4 bases, with 3 bases spanning the gap. This CDR3 is 12 amino acids long.

This CDR3 reads CASSLIARGEQFF. Written as DNA, the CDR3 is TGTGCCAGCAGTCTAATTGCGAGGGGTGAGCAGTTCTTC. The chain is built from TRBV27 and TRBJ2-1, with D tentatively TRBD1 or TRBD2 (5 bases each). Germline V gives CDR1 MNHEY, CDR2 SMNVEV (reference sequence). Trimming cost V 5 bases and J 9 bases, with 14 bases left between them. The CDR3 length is 13 residues.